The T cell receptor beta chain under discussion was sequenced for a study of T cells in Graves' hyperthyroidism and ophthalmopathy. Template material for amplifying TCR beta CDR3 regions consisted of RNA transcripts. The TCR CDR3 was amplified in a first-round RT-PCR using the HTBI primer set. TCRdb recomputed calls from the multiplex PCR reads with MiXCR, one row per CDR3 protein. The sample has approximately 560,000 distinct CDR3 sequences; roughly 50% are singletons. Germline V gene sequence: CDR1 LNHDA, CDR2 SQIVND (reference sequence). V was pared by 5 bases and J by 5 bases, with 15 bases between. The CDR3 consists of 15 residues. On this clonotype: The antigen is not known.

When ophthalmopathy did not progress within 18 months, Graves' hyperthyroidism was considered stable. Patients with uncontrolled infections, other autoimmune diseases, pregnancy or lactation were excluded. Study-wide results and caveats: Within blood appeared most thyroid clonotypes that had expanded above 0.001.

The source is a woman younger than 30 with Graves' hyperthyroidism. This chain connects TRBV19 to TRBJ2-2; TRBD1 might be the D (6 bases). Sequencing was carried out using peripheral blood or thyroid tissue (not recorded which). CDR3 sequence (DNA): TGTGCCAGTAGTCCTCAGGGGCGGAGGACCGGGGAGCTGTTTTTT. This translates into CASSPQGRRTGELFF.